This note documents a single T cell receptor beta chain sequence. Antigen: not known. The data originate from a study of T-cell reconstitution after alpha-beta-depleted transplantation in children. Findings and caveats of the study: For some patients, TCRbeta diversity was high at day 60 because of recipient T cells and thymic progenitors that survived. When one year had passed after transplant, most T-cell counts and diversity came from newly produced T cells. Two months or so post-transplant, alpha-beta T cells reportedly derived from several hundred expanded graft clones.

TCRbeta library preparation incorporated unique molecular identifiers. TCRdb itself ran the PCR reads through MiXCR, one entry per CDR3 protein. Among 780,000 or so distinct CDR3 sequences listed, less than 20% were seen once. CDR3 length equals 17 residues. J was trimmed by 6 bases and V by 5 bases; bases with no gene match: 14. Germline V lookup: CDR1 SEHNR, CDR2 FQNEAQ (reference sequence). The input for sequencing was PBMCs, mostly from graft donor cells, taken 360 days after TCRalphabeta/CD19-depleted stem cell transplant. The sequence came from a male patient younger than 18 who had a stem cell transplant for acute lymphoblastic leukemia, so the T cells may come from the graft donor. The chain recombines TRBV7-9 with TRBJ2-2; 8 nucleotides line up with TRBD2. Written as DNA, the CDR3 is TGTGCCAGCAGCAACGTTTGGACTAGCTACCCCCCCGGGGAGCTGTTTTTT. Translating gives CASSNVWTSYPPGELFF.